This T cell receptor beta chain came from a study of T-cell memory formation after mild COVID-19. Whole-study context: TCR clusters were largely donor specific. The study, taken as a whole, reports: Among CD4+ contracting clones, most were CM and EM, and CD8+ ones EMRA.

This clonotype occurred a few times. Its specificity is not known. In TCRdb, the 5' RACE reads were re-called with MiXCR into one record per CDR3 protein. Of 35,000 to 55,000 distinct CDR3 sequences in the sample, about a tenth were seen once. V dropped 2 bases and J dropped 2 bases, with 2 bases sitting between them. The CDR3 sequence is 12 residues long. CDR1 and CDR2 (germline): MNHEY, SVGEGT. Sequenced material: PBMCs or a T cell subset sorted from them (not recorded which). The chain couples TRBV6-2 or TRBV6-3 to TRBJ2-3; D is unclear. This clonotype was obtained from an adult woman who had mild COVID-19 (a few samples of this study predate the infection). Cell type and time point are not known. CDR3 sequence (DNA): TGTGCCAGCAGTTACACCACAGATACGCAGTATTTT. Translating gives CASSYTTDTQYF.